The source of this T cell receptor beta chain is a study of cytomegalovirus exposure and HLA in healthy donors. In germline, CDR1 is LGHNA, CDR2 YSLEER. V was trimmed by 0 bases and J by 0 bases, leaving 8 bases between them. The CDR3 has 15 residues. Everyone who donated was a healthy bone marrow donor. The PCR made use of 60 Vbeta and 13 Jbeta primers. TCRdb's table, derived via immunoSEQ multiplex PCR, lists solely in-frame clones and lacks some. The data contain 100,000 to 150,000 clones, roughly 80% of them seen just once; the ten biggest clones take up under 0.3%. The TCR originated in a man aged 50-59 years in good health and CMV-seronegative. Sequenced sample: PBMCs. The J gene is TRBJ1-1, the V gene TRBV4-3; D remains unclear. The CDR3 spells CASSQDWEMNTEAFF. The CDR3 nucleotides are TGCGCCAGCAGCCAAGATTGGGAGATGAACACTGAAGCTTTCTTT.